In its sample, the clone carrying this T cell receptor (beta chain) was seen many times. CDR3 regions were amplified by Arm-PCR using iRepertoire HTBI primers to build TCR beta libraries. In TCRdb, the multiplex PCR reads were re-called with MiXCR into one record per CDR3 protein. The table includes over 650,000 distinct CDR3 sequences, approximately 31% detected once. Time point of the sample: persistent/refractory GD, antithyroid drugs over 5 years with positive TRAb. PBMC-derived RNA was used for the TCR library. The data belong to a study of regulatory T cells in long-lasting Graves disease. Overall study: Over 5 years on antithyroid drugs plus positive TSH receptor antibodies marked Graves' disease as persistent.

The CDR3 covers 12 residues. In germline, CDR1 is SGHTA, CDR2 FQGNSA. The germline V and J ends were trimmed by 3 bases and 6 bases, with 8 bases remaining between them. The source is a female donor with Graves disease. V gene TRBV7-2 combines with J gene TRBJ1-2, with D perhaps matching TRBD1 (5 bases). The material sequenced was peripheral blood mononuclear cells (PBMCs), taken when the disease was refractory, from a patient treated with antithyroid drugs. CDR3 nucleotide sequence: TGTGCCAGCAGCTTGGCAGGGAATGGCTACACCTTC. Protein product: CASSLAGNGYTF.